This entry concerns a single TCR beta chain. Its antigen remains undetermined. The input lacks base qualities; no much larger clone sits a single base away. The germline V gene (reference sequence) provides CDR1 LNHDA and CDR2 SQIVND. From the cysteine through the phenylalanine, the CDR3 covers 14 amino acids. Here the CDR3 DNA is all that survives: 42 bases in frame from base 1. At the junction V is shortened by 5 bases and J by 5 bases, with 10 bases in between. The data were obtained in a study of T cell responses to AZD1222 COVID-19 vaccine (dated by TCRdb to 2020 to 2022). As for the study more broadly: AZD1222 recipients given second doses at about 4 weeks or at about 12 weeks were pooled, since spike-specific TCR depth and breadth were not found to differ between the two schedules. TCR sequencing was performed for about 250 trial participants, of whom about 200 were given two doses of AZD1222 and about 25 were given two doses of MenACWY control vaccine. Trial participants were enrolled into age subgroups of 18-55, 56-69 and 70-plus years, which contained about 150, 28 and 57 TCR-sequenced participants, respectively.

Results the study describes overall, beyond this receptor: CD4 TCRs associated with the vaccine covered the entire spike protein, and the dominant responses were in regions 160-218 and 743-854. Spike-specific TCR breadth and depth rose significantly after two AZD1222 doses compared with day 0 and with MenACWY recipients. Only a handful of AZD1222 recipients were SARS-CoV-2 seropositive at baseline, limiting conclusions about previously exposed vaccinees. No day 14 peak-response samples were available, so repertoires were characterized only after the peak T cell response. In the small 56-69-year group, the increase in depth fell short of significance, most likely because of low power. Most participants were white British and females outnumbered males, and the authors suggested that clonal diversity may have been underestimated. Epitopes outside the regions mutated in the B.1.351 and B.1.1.7 variants were reportedly recognized by nearly half of the unique spike-specific TCRs.

Taken with the paper, the label for time point translates to: baseline before first vaccination. The vaccinee samples were drawn from two UK trials, COV001 and COV002, one of which was a single-blind randomized controlled phase 2/3 trial testing AZD1222 (ChAdOx1 nCoV-19) in healthy adults. For TCRbeta chain sequencing, PBMC samples from trial participants were taken at day 0 and at day 28 after the second dose. The CDR3 regions of human TCRbeta chains were analyzed by immunosequencing. Per the source publication's procedure: TCRs in the repertoires were matched against a reference library of SARS-CoV-2-specific TCRs that had been generated with the MIRA antigen-specificity platform. Breadth was defined as the fraction of unique TCRs that were SARS-CoV-2-associated, and depth was defined as the fraction of total T cells that were SARS-CoV-2-associated. Using the MIRA data, each spike-specific TCR was assigned both to the spike region to which the TCR was reactive and to a CD4 or CD8 class. Log10-transformed breadth and depth values were compared by one-way ANOVA with Sidak's multiple comparisons tests. TCRdb took over this immuneACCESS table, retaining in-frame rearrangements with V and J assigned. Such tables are incomplete; in checked studies, under half of the missing clones stem from an unresolved V gene, and the remainder is unexplained. V, J and clone size were drawn from that table, and D and trimming were deduced from the DNA. The sample includes over 110,000 clones, with about 92% observed a single time. In total, the top ten clones hold 4% to 5.5% of the sample.

The chain uses TRBV19 and TRBJ1-6; TRBD1 might be the D gene, on 5 matching bases. The sequences come from peripheral blood, collected on day 0 of AZD1222 vaccination. The source of this sequence is an adult in good health. The bases read TGTGCCAGTAGTCGGGGCCGGAATAATTCACCCCTCCACTTT. Translation gives CASSRGRNNSPLHF. Joined to the reference TRBV19 and TRBJ1-6 proteins, this CDR3 gives the full variable domain: DGGITQSPKYLFRKEGQNVTLSCEQNLNHDAMYWYRQDPGQGLRLIYYSQIVNDFQKGDIAEGYSVSREKKESFPLTVTSAQKNPTAFYLCASSRGRNNSPLHFGNGTRLTVT.